This passage covers 7 T cell receptor beta chains from one sample sequenced in a study of cytomegalovirus exposure and HLA in healthy donors (dated by TCRdb to the late 2010s). Library preparation used the immunoSEQ multiplex PCR assay. A mixture of 60 forward primers for TCR Vbeta segments and 13 reverse primers for TCR Jbeta segments was used in the multiplex PCR. TCRdb carries this immuneACCESS record with in-frame sequences only. Its versions omit some clonotypes, under half of them owing to an unresolved V gene in the studies checked, with the rest unexplained. The sample table holds roughly 100,000 clones, of which around 80% were seen once. The ten largest clonotypes hold about 0.79% of the sample. Sequencing was carried out using PBMCs. These receptor sequences come from a woman aged 55-70 years in good health and CMV-seronegative.

V is TRBV9 and J is TRBJ2-1; D is perhaps TRBD2 (7 bases). CDR1 SGDLS and CDR2 YYNGEE come from the germline V gene. The V end was cut by 0 bases, the J end by 9 bases, with 22 bases between. The CDR3 is 17 amino acids. The CDR3 nucleotides read TGTGCCAGCAGCGTAGAGATCGGCGGGGGCGCCATGGGTGAGCAGTTCTTC. Its protein product is CASSVEIGGGAMGEQFF. The full variable domain, rest sourced from reference TRBV9 and TRBJ2-1, is DSGVTQTPKHLITATGQRVTLRCSPRSGDLSVYWYQQSLDQGLQFLIQYYNGEERAKGNILERFSAQQFPDLHSELNLSSLELGDSALYFCASSVEIGGGAMGEQFFGPGTRLTVL.

This clone showed up just once. V usage is TRBV6-1 and J usage is TRBJ2-1, with TRBD1 identical over 7 bases. CDR1 is MNHNS and CDR2 is SASEGT in the germline V gene. CDR3 length: 15 residues. The J segment lost 8 bases and the V segment lost 1 base, leaving 8 bases of the junction unmatched. DNA of the CDR3: TGTGCCAGCAGTGAAGTGGCAGGGGGTAATGATGAGCAGTTCTTC. It is translated as CASSEVAGGNDEQFF.

Here the CDR3 reads CASSQEPTGGNQPQHF. In nucleotides, the CDR3 is TGCGCCAGCAGCCAAGAGCCGACAGGGGGCAATCAGCCCCAGCATTTT. V gene TRBV4-3 combines with J gene TRBJ1-5, with 8 bases that match TRBD1. CDR1 LGHNA and CDR2 YSLEER come from the germline V gene. With 0 bases clipped from V and 2 bases from J, the junction kept 3 bases outside the gene matches. The length of the CDR3 is 16 residues.

This clone was seen a handful of times. The chain combines TRBV7-9 with TRBJ2-7, with D possibly matching TRBD1 (6 bases). The CDR3 extends over 15 amino acids. Germline V CDR1 and CDR2: SEHNR, FQNEAQ (reference sequence). V was cut by 4 bases and J by 4 bases, with 17 bases left in between. The CDR3 DNA is TGTGCCAGCAGCTCGGGACCGGCAGGGGAATACGAGCAGTACTTC. It is translated as CASSSGPAGEYEQYF.

This chain connects TRBV13 to TRBJ2-5; perhaps TRBD1 as D (6 bases). Germline V gives CDR1 PRHDT, CDR2 FYEKMQ (reference sequence). V lost 5 bases and J 3 bases, leaving 10 bases between the germline ends. The CDR3 loop spans 13 amino acids. The CDR3 DNA reads as TGTGCCAGCAGCCCGGGGACAAAAGAGACCCAGTACTTC. This encodes CASSPGTKETQYF.

The chain employs TRBV6-5 and TRBJ2-1; D uncertain. This CDR3 region has 13 residues. V lost 0 bases and J lost 10, with 10 bases in between. Germline values: CDR1 MNHEY, CDR2 SVGAGI. The DNA of the CDR3 is TGTGCCAGCAGTTACTCTAGTTCGAGAGAGCAGTTCTTC. Its translation is CASSYSSSREQFF.

The CDR3, as DNA: TGCGCCAGCAGCTTATCTAGTGGATTCCTGGACAGGGATGGCTACACCTTC. It encodes CASSLSSGFLDRDGYTF. The V and J genes are TRBV5-1 and TRBJ1-2; TRBD1 matches 8 bases. V shed 2 bases and J 6 bases; nucleotides not matched to a gene: 15. From germline, CDR1 is SGHRS and CDR2 YFSETQ. This CDR3 spans 17 amino acids.